This section outlines one T cell receptor beta chain sequence together with its context. Its antigen is currently unknown. In germline, CDR1 is DFQATT, CDR2 SNEGSKA (reference sequence). The CDR3 has 13 amino acids. cDNA libraries for TRB were generated by 5' RACE incorporating UMI labels. TCRdb re-called the 5' RACE reads and shows each CDR3 protein once, DNA omitted. This listing includes 46,000 or so distinct CDR3 sequences. The sample comes from a study of CXCR3-negative and CXCR3-positive naive CD8 T cells. Study in general: With about 1.5 +/- 0.3 million reads per library, the TRB reads numbered roughly 130 million in total. Findings and limits, study-wide: Similarly elevated diversity marked both naive subsets, with memory CD8+ cells showing far lower diversity. Researchers report that CXCR3-positive naive cells carry more hydrophobic TRB CDR3s than CXCR3-negative naive cells. Cryopreservation partially decreased CXCR3 expression, and most assays used fresh PBMCs.

The TCR was taken from a human donor in good health. Some clones in this sample may be carry-over from other donors' samples. The sequencing sample was made of naive CXCR3- CD8+ T cells from blood. Regarding subset: CD45RO-CCR7+CD27+CD95- naive CD8+ T cells lacking CXCR3 (TNR3-). The chain links TRBV20-1 to TRBJ2-7. The CDR3 protein is CSATDRSLYEQYF.